One and the same sample provided the 11 T cell receptor beta chains below, sequenced in a study of blood T cell repertoires in COVID-19. Using immunoSEQ multiplex PCR, the repertoire was profiled, and TCRdb retains in-frame clones only, with some absent. This sample has over 120,000 clones; 81% occur once, and the top ten carry more than 6.5%. Sequencing used peripheral blood. The origin of the receptors is a human donor in a cohort sampled during active COVID-19.

This clone was found a few times. The V call is TRBV7-9, the J call TRBJ2-1; 8 positions match TRBD2. This CDR3 spans 15 amino acids. CDR1 is SEHNR and CDR2 is FQNEAQ in the germline V gene (reference sequence). V trimming: 1 base; J trimming: 5 bases; junction bases outside the gene matches: 4. This chain's CDR3 is CASSLGGLVDNEQFF. The CDR3 nucleotides are TGTGCCAGCAGCTTAGGGGGACTAGTAGACAATGAGCAGTTCTTC. Full variable domain (missing parts from reference TRBV7-9 and TRBJ2-1): DTGVSQNPRHKITKRGQNVTFRCDPISEHNRLYWYRQTLGQGPEFLTYFQNEAQLEKSRLLSDRFSAERPKGSFSTLEIQRTEQGDSAMYLCASSLGGLVDNEQFFGPGTRLTVL.

The rearrangement joins TRBV19 to TRBJ1-2; D remains unclear. CDR1 is LNHDA, CDR2 SQIVND, per germline (reference sequence). V was cut by 7 bases and J by 2 bases, with 8 bases left in between. This CDR3 is built from 12 residues. The CDR3 region is CASTMGNYGYTF. In DNA, the CDR3 is TGTGCCAGTACAATGGGCAACTATGGCTACACCTTC. Drawing the rest from reference TRBV19 and TRBJ1-2, the complete variable domain is DGGITQSPKYLFRKEGQNVTLSCEQNLNHDAMYWYRQDPGQGLRLIYYSQIVNDFQKGDIAEGYSVSREKKESFPLTVTSAQKNPTAFYLCASTMGNYGYTFGSGTRLTVV.

The CDR3 nucleotides read TGTGCCATCAGTGGGCCGGACAGGGGGACCCAAGAGACCCAGTACTTC. It translates to CAISGPDRGTQETQYF. The chain links TRBV10-3 to TRBJ2-5; 10 nucleotides agree with TRBD1. CDR1 is ENHRY and CDR2 is SYGVKD in the germline V gene. The V gene end was trimmed by 4 bases and the J gene end by 1 base; junction bases not matched to a gene: 6. The CDR3 sequence is 16 residues long.

The chain uses TRBV6-2 or TRBV6-3 and TRBJ1-2; D perhaps matches TRBD1 (6 bases). Germline CDR1 MNHEY, CDR2 SVGEGT. The CDR3 is 15 amino acids. V was shortened by 0 bases and J by 4 bases, with 12 bases between the two germline ends. This CDR3 reads CASSYSSGALYGYTF. CDR3 nucleotide sequence: TGTGCCAGCAGTTACTCGTCAGGGGCGCTCTATGGCTACACCTTC.

This chain connects TRBV7-2 to TRBJ2-3, with TRBD2 identical over 13 bases. In germline, CDR1 is SGHTA, CDR2 FQGNSA. The CDR3 extends over 16 amino acids. After removal of 4 bases from V and 4 bases from J, the junction contained 5 bases not matched to a gene. The CDR3 loop reads CASSSGLAGVADTQYF. The CDR3 bases are TGTGCCAGCAGCTCCGGACTAGCGGGAGTCGCAGATACGCAGTATTTT. The full variable domain, completed using reference TRBV7-2 and TRBJ2-3, is GAGVSQSPSNKVTEKGKDVELRCDPISGHTALYWYRQSLGQGLEFLIYFQGNSAPDKSGLPSDRFSAERTGGSVSTLTIQRTQQEDSAVYLCASSSGLAGVADTQYFGPGTRLTVL.

For the CDR3, the DNA is TGTGCCAGCAGGAACGTGATTAGCGCCTTATCCTACGAGCAGTACTTC. Its translation: CASRNVISALSYEQYF. This rearrangement joins TRBV6-6 to TRBJ2-7, with a possible D match to TRBD2 (5 bases). CDR3 size: 16 residues. Trimming stripped 6 bases from V and 1 base from J, with 19 bases between. Per germline, CDR1 MNHNY and CDR2 SVGAGI (reference sequence).

This chain uses TRBV2 with TRBJ1-5; D is possibly TRBD1 (5 bases). CDR1 SNHLY and CDR2 FYNNEI come from the germline V gene. The V gene lost 5 bases and the J gene lost 3 bases, with 11 bases spanning the gap. CDR3 length: 14 residues. The CDR3: CASSPHGANQPQHF. The CDR3 region has the DNA TGTGCCAGCAGTCCTCATGGGGCCAATCAGCCCCAGCATTTT.

The V call is TRBV6-1, the J call TRBJ1-1, with D possibly being TRBD1 (5 bases). CDR1 and CDR2 (germline): MNHNS, SASEGT. The CDR3 extends over 17 amino acids. The ends were cut back, 2 bases at V and 0 bases at J, with 16 bases in the middle. The CDR3 bases are TGTGCCAGCAGTGAAATTCCCGGGGGTAGCATGAACACTGAAGCTTTCTTT. Encoded protein: CASSEIPGGSMNTEAFF.

This clone was seen only once. The chain joins TRBV3-1 (or the pseudogene TRBV3-2) to TRBJ2-5; TRBD1 matches 8 bases. V was clipped by 3 bases and J by 2 bases; unmatched bases: 14. CDR1 and CDR2 (germline): LGHDT, YNNKEL (reference sequence). The CDR3 is 18 residues long. As DNA, the CDR3 is TGTGCCAGCAGCCATCCAAAGATTAACAGGGGGAAGCAAGAGACCCAGTACTTC. Its translation is CASSHPKINRGKQETQYF.

The rearrangement links TRBV28 to TRBJ2-3; tentatively, D is TRBD2 (6 bases). The CDR3 covers 16 residues. Trimming removed 5 bases at V and 4 bases at J, with 19 bases between. In germline, CDR1 is MDHEN, CDR2 SYDVKM. CDR3 coding DNA: TGTGCCAGCAGTCTATCGTTGGGAGGAGGCCCAGATACGCAGTATTTT. Encoded protein: CASSLSLGGGPDTQYF. The full variable domain, with the rest looked up from reference TRBV28 and TRBJ2-3, is DVKVTQSSRYLVKRTGEKVFLECVQDMDHENMFWYRQDPGLGLRLIYFSYDVKMKEKGDIPEGYSVSREKKERFSLILESASTNQTSMYLCASSLSLGGGPDTQYFGPGTRLTVL.

The chain employs TRBV24-1 and TRBJ1-5; possibly TRBD1 for D (5 bases). Germline V lookup: CDR1 KGHDR, CDR2 SFDVKD. V lost 5 bases to trimming and J lost 4 bases, with 8 bases between them. The CDR3 totals 13 residues. CDR3 region: CATSGRGNQPQHF. The CDR3 DNA is TGTGCCACCAGTGGGAGGGGAAATCAGCCCCAGCATTTT.